This passage covers 29 T cell receptor beta chains from one sample sequenced in a study of neurological immune-mediated disorders. TCRdb ran MiXCR on the 5' RACE reads and lists one entry per CDR3 protein. The sample has about 37,000 distinct CDR3 sequences; 11% are singletons. The sample comprised CD4+ T cells from blood. These receptors came from a woman aged 25 to 39 with HTLV-1-associated myelopathy (HAM/TSP).

This clonotype was seen repeatedly, ten times or more. The chain employs TRBV19 and TRBJ2-2, with D perhaps given as TRBD1 or TRBD2 (5 bases each). The V end lost 10 bases, the J end lost 2 bases, and 14 bases lay between the germline ends. This CDR3 is built from 14 residues. Germline V CDR1 and CDR2: LNHDA, SQIVND (reference sequence). In DNA, the CDR3 is TGTGCCACACAATGGGACCTAAACACCGGGGAGCTGTTTTTT. As protein: CATQWDLNTGELFF.

This clonotype appeared many times. This rearrangement joins TRBV5-5 to TRBJ1-5, with no clear D. The CDR3 is 14 amino acids. The V and J ends lost 2 bases and 3 bases respectively, with 9 bases between them. From germline, CDR1 is SGHKS and CDR2 YYEKEE (reference sequence). The CDR3 DNA follows: TGTGCCAGCAGCTTTAGGGCGTTCAATCAGCCCCAGCATTTT. Residues: CASSFRAFNQPQHF.

The sample holds many counts of this clonotype. The chain couples TRBV6-6 to TRBJ1-1; 9 bases agree with TRBD1. V lost 7 bases and J lost 1; bases outside the gene matches: 7. The germline V gene has CDR1 MNHNY and CDR2 SVGAGI (reference sequence). The CDR3 has 15 amino acids. In DNA form, the CDR3 reads TGTGCCAGCACCACCGGGGGACAGGGGAACACTGAAGCTTTCTTT. It translates to CASTTGGQGNTEAFF.

This clonotype was recorded many times. This chain connects TRBV20-1 to TRBJ1-5; D is uncertain. V was cut by 6 bases and J by 2 bases, with 14 bases left in between. Per the germline V gene, CDR1 is DFQATT and CDR2 is SNEGSKA (reference sequence). This CDR3 has 14 amino acids. Here the CDR3 DNA reads TGCAGTGCCAAAGACGACCTCCGCAATCAGCCCCAGCATTTT. Translated: CSAKDDLRNQPQHF.

This clonotype was recorded at least ten times. The chain joins TRBV12-3 or TRBV12-4 to TRBJ2-1; D remains ambiguous. V lost 8 bases to trimming and J lost 4 bases, with 9 bases between them. CDR3 length: 12 residues. CDR3 nucleotides: TGTGCCAGCCGGTGGATGTACAATGAGCAGTTCTTC. Protein: CASRWMYNEQFF.

In this sample, this clonotype turned up many times. The V gene is TRBV29-1, the J gene TRBJ2-5, with D perhaps matching TRBD1 or TRBD2 (5 bases each). Trimming stripped 4 bases from V and 5 bases from J, with 5 bases between. CDR3 size: 10 residues. CDR1 is SQVTM and CDR2 is ANQGSEA in the germline V gene. The CDR3 coding sequence is TGCAGCGTTGGGGGGGAGACCCAGTACTTC. Its translation: CSVGGETQYF.

The sample holds many counts of this clonotype. This chain joins TRBV20-1 and TRBJ1-1; no reliable D call. Trimming took off 5 bases at V and 4 bases at J, with 11 bases between the two ends. CDR1 DFQATT and CDR2 SNEGSKA come from the germline V gene (reference sequence). The CDR3 extends over 12 amino acids. The CDR3 DNA is TGCAGTGCTGGACTCAGGCCCACTGAAGCTTTCTTT. This encodes CSAGLRPTEAFF.

At least ten counts were recorded for this clonotype. V gene TRBV30 combines with J gene TRBJ1-5, with D unresolved. The germline gives CDR1 GTSNPN, CDR2 SVGIG (reference sequence). Trimming took off 1 base at V and 1 base at J, with 8 bases between the two ends. There are 14 residues in the CDR3. The CDR3 loop is CAWSGDGSNQPQHF. The CDR3 region has the DNA TGTGCCTGGAGTGGCGATGGGAGCAATCAGCCCCAGCATTTT.

This clonotype was seen many times. The rearrangement uses TRBV20-1 and TRBJ2-2; the D is unclear. Germline assignment: CDR1 DFQATT and CDR2 SNEGSKA (reference sequence). The CDR3 covers 12 residues. V lost 6 bases and J 6 bases, leaving 11 bases between the germline ends. For the CDR3, the DNA is TGCAGTGCAAGTAGGATCTCCGGGGAGCTGTTTTTT. Its translation is CSASRISGELFF.

This clonotype was seen repeatedly, ten times or more. This chain uses TRBV10-3 with TRBJ2-5; 8 nucleotides align to TRBD1. V was pared by 6 bases and J by 4 bases, with 10 bases of the junction left unmatched. This CDR3 is 15 amino acids long. Looked up from germline, CDR1 is ENHRY and CDR2 is SYGVKD. CDR3 sequence: CAIRAGQGPIETQYF. Here the CDR3 DNA reads TGTGCCATCAGGGCTGGACAGGGTCCCATAGAGACCCAGTACTTC.

This clonotype was seen many times. The chain uses TRBV20-1 and TRBJ2-1; 8 bases agree with TRBD1. The CDR3 is 14 residues long. Germline V gives CDR1 DFQATT, CDR2 SNEGSKA (reference sequence). V was clipped by 3 bases and J by 9 bases; unmatched bases: 10. The CDR3 sequence: CSASQGAILSEQFF. For the CDR3, the DNA is TGCAGTGCTAGTCAGGGGGCCATCCTGTCTGAGCAGTTCTTC.

J is TRBJ1-5 and V is TRBV27; no definite D call. The germline V gene encodes CDR1 MNHEY and CDR2 SMNVEV (reference sequence). V dropped 6 bases and J dropped 0 bases, with 9 bases sitting between them. This CDR3 region has 14 residues. CDR3 amino acids: CASRTSYSNQPQHF. For the CDR3, the DNA is TGTGCCAGCAGGACCAGTTATAGCAATCAGCCCCAGCATTTT.

This clonotype was recorded at least ten times. The J gene is TRBJ1-5, the V gene TRBV6-1; no definite D call. The V gene lost 4 bases and the J gene lost 7 bases, with 8 bases spanning the gap. The CDR3 runs to 12 residues. The V gene's germline CDR1 is MNHNS and CDR2 SASEGT. The CDR3 protein is CASSGDVQPQHF. The CDR3 DNA is TGTGCCAGCAGTGGAGATGTACAGCCCCAGCATTTT.

This clonotype was detected ten times or more. The CDR3 DNA reads as TGTGCCAGTAGCGTTTTGGACACCGGGGAGCTGTTTTTT. Its translation: CASSVLDTGELFF. The chain couples TRBV19 to TRBJ2-2; D is unresolved. CDR3 length: 13 amino acids. Germline V gene data show CDR1 as LNHDA and CDR2 as SQIVND (reference sequence). With 6 bases removed from V and 3 bases from J, the gap between germline ends came to 8 bases.

In its sample, this clonotype was seen many times. The rearrangement joins TRBV2 to TRBJ2-4; 9 bases fit TRBD1. The germline CDR1 and CDR2 sequences are SNHLY and FYNNEI. V was pared by 6 bases and J by 3 bases, with 3 bases of the junction left unmatched. The CDR3 runs to 14 residues. The CDR3 nucleotides are TGTGCCAGCAGACAGGGGGCGGACAAAAACATTCAGTACTTC. This translates into CASRQGADKNIQYF.

In this sample, this clonotype turned up many times. A much larger clone lies a single base off, so this may be a read error. J is TRBJ2-3 and V is TRBV20-1; the match to TRBD2 covers 7 bases. Germline V gives CDR1 DFQATT, CDR2 SNEGSKA (reference sequence). This CDR3 is built from 14 residues. V lost 3 bases and J lost 3; bases outside the gene matches: 6. The CDR3 sequence is CSARVGGGTDTQYF. CDR3 DNA: TGCAGTGCTAGGGTGGGGGGGGGAACAGATACGCAGTATTTT.

In this sample, this clonotype turned up many times. This chain connects TRBV7-9 to TRBJ2-5, with no clear D. The CDR3 contains 10 residues. Trimming removed 5 bases at V and 4 bases at J, with 2 bases between. CDR1 is SEHNR, CDR2 FQNEAQ, per germline (reference sequence). This CDR3 reads CASSLETQYF. DNA of the CDR3: TGTGCCAGCAGCCTAGAGACCCAGTACTTC.

This clonotype was seen at least ten times. The chain carries TRBV5-1 and TRBJ2-1, with 9 nucleotides matching TRBD2. From germline, CDR1 is SGHRS and CDR2 YFSETQ. CDR3 length equals 15 residues. V gave up 4 bases and J gave up 5 bases; unmatched junction bases: 7. The CDR3 sequence: CASSIIAGVNNEQFF. In DNA, the CDR3 is TGCGCCAGCAGCATAATAGCGGGGGTGAACAATGAGCAGTTCTTC.

As regards this clonotype: The junction does not match germline at one end; this may be a read error. The V gene is TRBV7-8, the J gene TRBJ2-2, with TRBD1 as a possible D gene (5 bases). The CDR3 sequence is 14 residues long. Germline values: CDR1 SGHVS, CDR2 FQNEAQ. This chain's CDR3 is CASSSREDTGELFF. The CDR3 DNA is TGTGCCAGTAGCTCCAGGGAAGACACCGGGGAGCTGTTTTTT.

This clonotype has at least ten counts. The chain recombines TRBV5-1 with TRBJ2-7, with a possible D match to TRBD1 (5 bases). V was cut by 5 bases and J by 3 bases, with 12 bases left in between. CDR1 is SGHRS, CDR2 YFSETQ, per germline. CDR3 length: 13 amino acids. The CDR3 region has the DNA TGCGCCAGCAGTAAGGCAGGGTTCTACGAGCAGTACTTC. The encoded protein is CASSKAGFYEQYF.

This clonotype was counted many times. The junction departs from the called germline gene at one end, perhaps through a read error. The CDR3 protein is CASSTPAKVETQYF. As DNA, the CDR3 is TGTGCCAGCTCAACACCCGCTAAAGTAGAGACCCAGTACTTC. The chain uses TRBV18 and TRBJ2-5; D unresolved. The CDR3 totals 14 residues. CDR1 is KGHSH, CDR2 LQKENI, per germline.

This clonotype was observed at least ten times. The CDR3 bases are TGTGCCAGCAGCTTGGACGGATATGGCTACACCTTC. Its protein product is CASSLDGYGYTF. The chain combines TRBV5-5 with TRBJ1-2; D remains unclear. The CDR3 covers 12 residues. V lost 0 bases to trimming and J lost 5 bases, with 5 bases between them. From germline, CDR1 is SGHKS and CDR2 YYEKEE (reference sequence).

This clonotype appeared many times. J is TRBJ1-2 and V is TRBV7-2; maybe TRBD1 (6 bases). In germline, CDR1 is SGHTA, CDR2 FQGNSA. V lost 5 bases to trimming and J lost 2 bases, with 9 bases between them. This CDR3 spans 13 amino acids. CDR3 amino acids: CASSPGQNYGYTF. CDR3 bases: TGTGCCAGCAGCCCCGGACAGAACTATGGCTACACCTTC.

The chain has TRBV4-2 and TRBJ2-3, with a tentative D call TRBD2 (6 bases). The CDR3 is 15 amino acids. The ends were cut back, 0 bases at V and 2 bases at J, with 9 bases in the middle. CDR1 is LGHNA and CDR2 is YNFKEQ in the germline V gene. In DNA form, the CDR3 reads TGTGCCAGCAGCCAAGATATGCGGGACACAGATACGCAGTATTTT. This sequence encodes CASSQDMRDTDTQYF.

This clonotype was counted once. A junction boundary mismatches the germline segment, possibly from a read error. This chain uses TRBV20-1 with TRBJ2-2; 9 positions match TRBD2. This CDR3 is built from 18 residues. The germline gives CDR1 DFQATT, CDR2 SNEGSKA (reference sequence). Here the CDR3 DNA reads TGCAGTGCTAGACCACCCTTAGCGGGGGCCTTACCTACCGGGGAGCTGCTTTTT. Its translation is CSARPPLAGALPTGELLF.

In this sample, this clonotype turned up many times. J is TRBJ1-5 and V is TRBV20-1, with 12 bases lining up with TRBD1. J gave up 7 bases and V 2 bases, and 6 bases lay outside the gene matches. Germline CDR1 reads DFQATT; CDR2 reads SNEGSKA (reference sequence). The CDR3 spans 15 residues. The CDR3 sequence: CSARSGTGGGQPQHF. CDR3 sequence (DNA): TGCAGTGCTAGATCCGGGACAGGGGGCGGGCAGCCCCAGCATTTT.

There are a few counts of this clonotype. The chain links TRBV7-2 to TRBJ1-2; weak D call: TRBD1 (6 bases). Trimming pared 5 bases from V and 3 bases from J, leaving 16 bases between. This CDR3 has 15 residues. Germline V gives CDR1 SGHTA, CDR2 FQGNSA. CDR3 loop: CASSVLGHRDYGYTF. DNA of the CDR3: TGTGCCAGCAGCGTCCTGGGACATAGGGACTATGGCTACACCTTC.

This clonotype was observed many times. CDR3 DNA: TGTGCCAGCAGCCTTACTAGCGGGGGGGCCTTGGGCACAGATACGCAGTATTTT. Encoded protein: CASSLTSGGALGTDTQYF. This chain uses TRBV4-2 with TRBJ2-3, with TRBD2 identical over 13 bases. V lost 4 bases, J lost 1 base, and 8 bases stayed unmatched. Germline assignment: CDR1 LGHNA and CDR2 YNFKEQ. This CDR3 has 18 amino acids.

This clonotype was picked up many times. The chain has TRBV6-5 and TRBJ1-1, with 9 bases fitting TRBD1. The trim removed 6 bases at V and 1 base at J, leaving 3 bases unmatched. The germline V gene has CDR1 MNHEY and CDR2 SVGAGI. The CDR3 covers 14 residues. This chain's CDR3 is CASRPGQGNTEAFF. Here the CDR3 DNA reads TGTGCCAGCAGGCCGGGACAGGGGAACACTGAAGCTTTCTTT.